This T cell receptor beta chain is drawn from a study of blood T cell repertoires in COVID-19. The overall study: Sites in the United States, Italy and Spain provided acute and convalescent COVID-19 samples. T cells, B-cell-depleted T cells, or PBMCs supplied cDNA or gDNA.

Only in-frame clones appear in the TCRdb table, and some are missing; sequencing was by immunoSEQ multiplex PCR. This sample carries some 340,000 clones, about 85% of them seen once, and the ten largest clones take more than 3%. V was pared by 4 bases and J by 0 bases, with 8 bases between. CDR3 length: 14 amino acids. CDR1 and CDR2 from the germline V gene are KGHDR and SFDVKD. The clonotype was recovered from a woman younger than 35 with acute or convalescent COVID-19. The chain has TRBV24-1 and TRBJ1-1, with D unclear. Sequenced input: peripheral blood. Written as DNA, the CDR3 is TGTGCCACCAGTGACGGCAGGCTGAACACTGAAGCTTTCTTT. The encoded protein is CATSDGRLNTEAFF.